Each of the 11 T cell receptor beta chains below was sequenced from the same sample in a study of early T cells in non-severe SARS-CoV-2 infection. TCRdb re-derived calls from the 5' RACE reads in MiXCR, one entry per CDR3 protein. The table shows tens of thousands of distinct CDR3 sequences, with over 9.5% occurring only once. The sample in question was whole blood, obtained at baseline. The receptors were gathered from an adult who was a healthcare worker with PCR-confirmed SARS-CoV-2 infection or an uninfected control (not recorded which).

This clonotype was seen only a few times. The chain carries TRBV20-1 and TRBJ2-3; TRBD2 agrees at 9 bases. V lost 6 bases to trimming and J lost 2 bases; unmatched junction nucleotides: 12. The V gene's germline CDR1 is DFQATT and CDR2 SNEGSKA (reference sequence). This CDR3 region has 16 residues. CDR3: CSARGASGKNTDTQYF. In nucleotides, the CDR3 is TGCAGTGCGCGGGGGGCTAGCGGGAAAAACACAGATACGCAGTATTTT.

This clonotype has only a few counts. The rearrangement uses TRBV10-3 and TRBJ1-1; 8 bases align to TRBD1. CDR3 length: 14 amino acids. Losses at the gene ends were 3 bases for V and 7 bases for J; bases not matched to a gene: 7. Per the germline V gene, CDR1 is ENHRY and CDR2 is SYGVKD. CDR3 residues: CAISDYSTGDEAFF. The CDR3 coding sequence is TGTGCCATCAGTGACTATTCGACAGGGGATGAAGCTTTCTTT.

The gene calls are TRBV18 and TRBJ1-5; D might be TRBD1 (5 bases). CDR3 length equals 15 residues. Germline assignment: CDR1 KGHSH and CDR2 LQKENI. Trimming shortened V by 3 bases and J by 4 bases, and 13 bases separated the two germline ends. The CDR3 DNA is TGTGCCAGCTCACCGGCGGCGGACATTAATCAGCCCCAGCATTTT. The encoded protein is CASSPAADINQPQHF.

This chain uses TRBV11-2 with TRBJ2-3, with TRBD1 matching 9 bases. The junction had 6 bases not matched to a gene; V was cut back by 4 bases and J by 4 bases. This CDR3 comprises 15 residues. Per the germline V gene, CDR1 is SGHAT and CDR2 is FQNNGV. CDR3 nucleotides: TGTGCCAGCAGCTATACAGGGGGCTTTCCAGATACGCAGTATTTT. Its translation: CASSYTGGFPDTQYF.

This clonotype appeared many times. The chain joins TRBV4-1 to TRBJ1-1, with 8 nucleotides matching TRBD1. V lost 1 base, J lost 2 bases, and 3 bases stayed unmatched. Germline V gene sequence: CDR1 MGHRA, CDR2 YSYEKL. The CDR3 is made up of 15 amino acids. CDR3 DNA: TGCGCCAGCAGCCAAGGTTCAGGGGGCAACACTGAAGCTTTCTTT. This codes for CASSQGSGGNTEAFF.

This chain joins TRBV10-3 and TRBJ2-1, with D uncertain. This CDR3 is built from 15 residues. Looked up from germline, CDR1 is ENHRY and CDR2 is SYGVKD. Trimming removed 2 bases from V and 0 bases from J, with 8 bases in between. Written as DNA, the CDR3 is TGTGCCATCAGTGAGAGGTTAGACTCCTACAATGAGCAGTTCTTC. Amino acid sequence: CAISERLDSYNEQFF.

The chain combines TRBV5-1 with TRBJ1-1, with D perhaps TRBD1 (5 bases). Germline loops: CDR1 SGHRS, CDR2 YFSETQ. V was clipped by 3 bases and J by 1 base, with 10 bases between them. CDR3 size: 14 residues. CDR3: CASSSGTGNTEAFF. For the CDR3, the DNA is TGCGCCAGCAGCTCCGGGACGGGGAACACTGAAGCTTTCTTT.

This clonotype was seen only a few times. The V gene is TRBV20-1, the J gene TRBJ1-5; possibly TRBD1 for D (6 bases). CDR3 length equals 13 residues. V was clipped by 6 bases and J by 7 bases, with 16 bases between them. The germline V gene encodes CDR1 DFQATT and CDR2 SNEGSKA (reference sequence). The CDR3 region has the DNA TGCAGTGCAGGGGGGCAGGGAGCACAGCCCCAGCATTTT. Translated: CSAGGQGAQPQHF.

The chain combines TRBV19 with TRBJ2-4; 8 nucleotides agree with TRBD2. Unmatched junction bases numbered 2, after V lost 5 bases and J lost 5 bases. The CDR3 is 13 residues long. The germline CDR1 and CDR2 sequences are LNHDA and SQIVND (reference sequence). For the CDR3, the DNA is TGTGCCAGTAGTCCCGGGAGGGAAAACATTCAGTACTTC. It specifies CASSPGRENIQYF.

This clonotype turned up a few times. The genes are TRBV19 and TRBJ1-4; the D is unclear. The germline V gene encodes CDR1 LNHDA and CDR2 SQIVND (reference sequence). V was clipped by 7 bases and J by 4 bases, with 16 bases between them. The CDR3 has 15 amino acids. CDR3 in DNA: TGTGCCAGTAACCCTCCCGACGGATTTAATGAAAAACTGTTTTTT. Its protein product is CASNPPDGFNEKLFF.

The chain joins TRBV19 to TRBJ2-6, with unresolved D. The CDR3 loop spans 14 amino acids. The V gene's germline CDR1 is LNHDA and CDR2 SQIVND (reference sequence). The V gene lost 8 bases and the J gene lost 0 bases, with 8 bases spanning the gap. The CDR3, as DNA: TGTGCCAGTCTGGAGAGCTCTGGGGCCAACGTCCTGACTTTC. Translated, it gives CASLESSGANVLTF.